These 13 T cell receptor beta chains originate from one sample sequenced in a study of blood T cells in healthy people across ages. The second PCR ran about 7 to 12 cycles with a sample-barcoded 5' primer and J-beta primers. TCRdb re-called the 5' RACE reads with MiXCR, one entry per CDR3 protein. The repertoire includes under 2,000,000 distinct CDR3 sequences, around 48% of them detected once, and less than 2.5% sits in the top ten. Sequenced: blood. The receptor set was obtained from a middle-aged woman in good health.

The sample holds one count of this clonotype. The chain combines TRBV7-2 with TRBJ1-2; D call uncertain. Germline V gene data show CDR1 as SGHTA and CDR2 as FQGNSA. This CDR3 region has 15 residues. Trimming shortened V by 2 bases and J by 2 bases, and 12 bases separated the two germline ends. The CDR3, as DNA: TGTGCCAGCAGCTTACTCGCGGAAGCCAACTATGGCTACACCTTC. This sequence encodes CASSLLAEANYGYTF.

This chain joins TRBV12-5 and TRBJ2-1; 9 bases map to TRBD2. Germline V gives CDR1 LGHNT, CDR2 FRNRAP. V lost 6 bases to trimming and J lost 5 bases; unmatched junction nucleotides: 8. The CDR3 extends over 15 amino acids. For the CDR3, the DNA is TGTGCTAGTGGGCAAAGCGGGGGGTCACACAATGAGCAGTTCTTC. Its translation: CASGQSGGSHNEQFF.

This clonotype turned up a few times. The chain joins TRBV29-1 to TRBJ1-2; 9 bases agree with TRBD1. The ends lost 2 bases at V and 3 bases at J; junction bases unmatched: 4. Germline-derived CDR1 and CDR2 are SQVTM and ANQGSEA. This CDR3 is 14 amino acids long. This chain's CDR3 is CSVERTGEDYGYTF. CDR3 nucleotides: TGCAGCGTTGAAAGGACAGGGGAGGACTATGGCTACACCTTC.

This clonotype was found a few times. This chain connects TRBV4-1 to TRBJ1-2, with D maybe TRBD1 (5 bases). Trimming removed 3 bases at V and 0 bases at J, with 14 bases between. The CDR3 runs to 16 residues. Germline CDR1 and CDR2: MGHRA and YSYEKL. CDR3 DNA sequence: TGCGCCAGCAGCCAGGATGACAGTAAAGCTAACTATGGCTACACCTTC. Translation: CASSQDDSKANYGYTF.

For this clonotype: Compared with germline, one end of the junction differs, possibly owing to a read error. The chain carries TRBV7-9 and TRBJ2-3; no definite D call. Germline CDR1 is SEHNR and CDR2 is FQNEAQ (reference sequence). The CDR3 has 18 amino acids. The CDR3 protein is CASSLAALLGEKGDTQYF. In DNA, the CDR3 is TGCGCCAGCAGCTTAGCCGCCCTCCTTGGAGAAAAAGGAGATACGCAGTATTTT.

This rearrangement joins TRBV7-9 to TRBJ2-1; 10 nucleotides agree with TRBD2. The CDR3 is 16 amino acids. Per the germline V gene, CDR1 is SEHNR and CDR2 is FQNEAQ (reference sequence). J gave up 4 bases and V 5 bases, and 8 bases lay outside the gene matches. CDR3 sequence (DNA): TGTGCCAGCAGCCATCAACTAGCGGGGAGTTACAATGAGCAGTTCTTC. It is translated as CASSHQLAGSYNEQFF. The whole variable domain, filled in from reference TRBV7-9 and TRBJ2-1, reads DTGVSQNPRHKITKRGQNVTFRCDPISEHNRLYWYRQTLGQGPEFLTYFQNEAQLEKSRLLSDRFSAERPKGSFSTLEIQRTEQGDSAMYLCASSHQLAGSYNEQFFGPGTRLTVL.

Note on this clonotype: One end of the junction varies from germline; a read error may be responsible. The chain recombines TRBV7-7 with TRBJ2-1, with D perhaps being TRBD1 or TRBD2 (6 bases each). Germline CDR1 is SSHAT and CDR2 is FNYEAQ (reference sequence). CDR3 length: 14 amino acids. This CDR3 reads CASSLGGGYSEQFF. As DNA, the CDR3 is TGTGCTAGCAGCTTAGGAGGGGGGTACAGTGAGCAGTTCTTC.

This chain connects TRBV27 to TRBJ2-7; D may correspond to TRBD1 or TRBD2 (5 bases each). The DNA end is more similar to TRBJ2-5, so the J call may be wrong. The CDR3 covers 13 residues. Germline V gene sequence: CDR1 MNHEY, CDR2 SMNVEV (reference sequence). CDR3 sequence (DNA): TGTGCCAGCAGTTCAGGACCGGGGCTGACCCAGTACTTC. Encoded protein: CASSSGPGLTQYF.

There are a few counts of this clonotype. The chain uses TRBV7-2 and TRBJ2-5, with 9 bases that match TRBD2. V gave up 5 bases and J gave up 5 bases; unmatched junction bases: 6. Germline V CDR1 and CDR2: SGHTA, FQGNSA. The CDR3 has 14 residues. The CDR3: CASSAGLAIETQYF. The CDR3 DNA reads TGTGCCAGCAGCGCCGGACTAGCGATTGAGACCCAGTACTTC.

The genes are TRBV27 and TRBJ1-2; the match to TRBD1 covers 11 bases. From germline, CDR1 is MNHEY and CDR2 SMNVEV (reference sequence). The CDR3 has 13 amino acids. Germline trimming cut 3 bases from V and 7 bases from J; bases unmatched to any gene: 1. This CDR3 reads CASSFGTGGGYTF. The DNA for the CDR3 is TGTGCCAGCAGTTTCGGGACAGGGGGTGGCTACACCTTC.

J is TRBJ2-7 and V is TRBV5-1; D might be TRBD1 (5 bases). From germline, CDR1 is SGHRS and CDR2 YFSETQ. V shed 9 bases and J shed 0 bases, with 16 bases lying between them. The CDR3 contains 14 residues. CDR3 in amino acids: CATKRTSSSYEQYF. CDR3 sequence (DNA): TGCGCCACGAAGAGGACATCCAGCTCCTACGAGCAGTACTTC. Together with reference TRBV5-1 and TRBJ2-7, the CDR3 gives the full variable domain: KAGVTQTPRYLIKTRGQQVTLSCSPISGHRSVSWYQQTPGQGLQFLFEYFSETQRNKGNFPGRFSGRQFSNSRSEMNVSTLELGDSALYLCATKRTSSSYEQYFGPGTRLTVT.

J is TRBJ1-1 and V is TRBV27, with a weak D call TRBD1 (5 bases). CDR3 size: 13 residues. V dropped 5 bases and J dropped 7 bases, with 14 bases sitting between them. Germline CDR1 MNHEY, CDR2 SMNVEV (reference sequence). CDR3 amino acids: CASSPGPGREAFF. The CDR3, as DNA: TGTGCCAGCAGTCCGGGGCCGGGCCGTGAAGCTTTCTTT.

The chain joins TRBV11-2 to TRBJ2-7; possibly TRBD2 for D (5 bases). V was clipped by 1 base and J by 8 bases, with 15 bases between them. This CDR3 spans 14 amino acids. Germline loops: CDR1 SGHAT, CDR2 FQNNGV. The DNA for the CDR3 is TGTGCCAGCAGCTTAGTAGCTGAGGGAAGTCAGCAGTACTTC. Residues: CASSLVAEGSQQYF.